This is a list of T cell receptor beta chains from one sample in a study of post-analysis software for immune sequencing data. From the PCR reads, TCRdb called clonotypes with MiXCR, one entry per CDR3 protein. The sample includes approximately 440,000 distinct CDR3 sequences, under 55% seen only once; the top ten take roughly 12%. Sequencing was performed on blood. All receptors come from a girl aged 10-17 years with multiple sclerosis. Both conserved end residues are part of each CDR3. Each record gives: J gene, D gene, clone size, V gene, CDR3 DNA, CDR3 protein. The D gene is left open where the match is weak. Not every row has a clone size; where given, it reads once, few, many or a size class.

j_gene: TRBJ2-1; d_gene: -; abundance: -; v_gene: TRBV23-1; CDR3nt: TGCGCCAGCAGTCTGGACCCGTTCTTC; CDR3aa: CASSLDPFF
j_gene: TRBJ2-7; d_gene: TRBD1; abundance: few; v_gene: TRBV15; CDR3nt: TGTGCCACCAGCAGATCCGGGACAGGGATTTCCTACGAGCAGTACTTC; CDR3aa: CATSRSGTGISYEQYF
j_gene: TRBJ2-1; d_gene: -; abundance: -; v_gene: TRBV4-1; CDR3nt: TGCGCCAGCAGTCCGGGGAGCGGGTACAATGAGCAGTTCTTC; CDR3aa: CASSPGSGYNEQFF
j_gene: TRBJ2-3; d_gene: -; abundance: -; v_gene: TRBV5-1; CDR3nt: TGCGCCAGCAGCACGTCAAAGAGTACGCAGTATTTT; CDR3aa: CASSTSKSTQYF
j_gene: TRBJ2-5; d_gene: -; abundance: -; v_gene: TRBV15; CDR3nt: TGTGCCACCAGCAGAGATGTCGGAGAGACCCAGTACTTC; CDR3aa: CATSRDVGETQYF
j_gene: TRBJ2-1; d_gene: TRBD2; abundance: -; v_gene: TRBV5-6; CDR3nt: TGTGCCAGCAGCTGGGGGACTAGCGGGAGCAATGAGCAGTTCTTC; CDR3aa: CASSWGTSGSNEQFF
j_gene: TRBJ2-7; d_gene: TRBD1; abundance: -; v_gene: TRBV5-1; CDR3nt: TGCGCCAGCAGGCTGGGGACAGCTTCCTACGAGCAGTACTTC; CDR3aa: CASRLGTASYEQYF
j_gene: TRBJ2-5; d_gene: -; abundance: few; v_gene: TRBV5-1; CDR3nt: TGCGCCAGCAGCTTGCAGACGGGATCGGAGACCCAGTACTTC; CDR3aa: CASSLQTGSETQYF
j_gene: TRBJ1-1; d_gene: -; abundance: -; v_gene: TRBV12-3/TRBV12-4; CDR3nt: TGTGCCAGCGAGGAAGGGGGTCACACTGAAGCTTTCTTT; CDR3aa: CASEEGGHTEAFF
j_gene: TRBJ2-3; d_gene: -; abundance: -; v_gene: TRBV4-2; CDR3nt: TGTGCCAGCAGCCAAGAAAAGTTAGGGGATACGCAGTATTTT; CDR3aa: CASSQEKLGDTQYF
j_gene: TRBJ1-2; d_gene: -; abundance: -; v_gene: TRBV10-3; CDR3nt: TGTGCCATCAATGACGGCCCCCCTTATGGCTACACCTTC; CDR3aa: CAINDGPPYGYTF
j_gene: TRBJ2-7; d_gene: TRBD2; abundance: few; v_gene: TRBV20-1; CDR3nt: TGCAGTGCTAGAGTAGCGGGGAGACTCTCCTACGAGCAGTACTTC; CDR3aa: CSARVAGRLSYEQYF
j_gene: TRBJ2-7; d_gene: TRBD1; abundance: -; v_gene: TRBV7-9; CDR3nt: TGTGCCAGCAGCCCAGACGGACAGGCGTACTTC; CDR3aa: CASSPDGQAYF
j_gene: TRBJ2-5; d_gene: -; abundance: -; v_gene: TRBV7-9; CDR3nt: TGTGCCAGCAGCCCCAGTCGGGGGTACCAAGAGACCCAGTACTTC; CDR3aa: CASSPSRGYQETQYF
j_gene: TRBJ2-7; d_gene: -; abundance: -; v_gene: TRBV7-9; CDR3nt: TGTGCCAGCAGTGACCAGGGGTACGAGCAGTACTTC; CDR3aa: CASSDQGYEQYF
j_gene: TRBJ1-1; d_gene: -; abundance: -; v_gene: TRBV5-1; CDR3nt: TGCGCCAGCAGCTTGGCGACGGACACTGAAGCTTTCTTT; CDR3aa: CASSLATDTEAFF
j_gene: TRBJ2-1; d_gene: TRBD1; abundance: -; v_gene: TRBV7-6; CDR3nt: TGTGCCAGCAGCTCTCCGGACAGGGGGGACAATGAGCAGTTCTTC; CDR3aa: CASSSPDRGDNEQFF
j_gene: TRBJ2-4; d_gene: TRBD1; abundance: -; v_gene: TRBV5-1; CDR3nt: TGCGCCAGCAGCTTGGTAGGGGGCAACGTAAACATTCAGTACTTC; CDR3aa: CASSLVGGNVNIQYF
j_gene: TRBJ2-1; d_gene: -; abundance: -; v_gene: TRBV29-1; CDR3nt: TGCAGCGTTGAAGATCCATTCTCCGCCGGTGCCAATGAGCAGTTCTTC; CDR3aa: CSVEDPFSAGANEQFF
j_gene: TRBJ2-1; d_gene: TRBD1; abundance: few; v_gene: TRBV7-2; CDR3nt: TGTGCCAGCAGCCCGTGGACAGGGGTGACGAATGAGCAGTTCTTC; CDR3aa: CASSPWTGVTNEQFF
j_gene: TRBJ2-7; d_gene: -; abundance: -; v_gene: TRBV20-1; CDR3nt: TGCAGTGCTAGAGTGAGGGGAGAGTTAGCCGCCTACGAGCAGTACTTC; CDR3aa: CSARVRGELAAYEQYF
j_gene: TRBJ2-3; d_gene: TRBD1; abundance: -; v_gene: TRBV18; CDR3nt: TGTGCCAGCTCACCAGTTGGCCAGGGGGACACAGATACGCAGTATTTT; CDR3aa: CASSPVGQGDTDTQYF
j_gene: TRBJ2-5; d_gene: -; abundance: few; v_gene: TRBV9; CDR3nt: TGTGCCAGCAGCCCAGGAGACAGAAGGGAGACCCAGTACTTC; CDR3aa: CASSPGDRRETQYF
j_gene: TRBJ2-1; d_gene: -; abundance: -; v_gene: TRBV12-3/TRBV12-4; CDR3nt: TGTGCCAGCCAAGCGCAACTCTACAATGAGCAGTTCTTC; CDR3aa: CASQAQLYNEQFF
j_gene: TRBJ1-1; d_gene: -; abundance: few; v_gene: TRBV6-2/TRBV6-3; CDR3nt: TGTGCCAGCAGTTACGCCCAGGGGATTTACACTGAAGCTTTCTTT; CDR3aa: CASSYAQGIYTEAFF
j_gene: TRBJ2-7; d_gene: -; abundance: -; v_gene: TRBV7-8; CDR3nt: TGTGCCAGCAGCCGGGACCCCAGTGGAGCATCTTTGGTCGAGCAGTACTTC; CDR3aa: CASSRDPSGASLVEQYF
j_gene: TRBJ2-1; d_gene: TRBD2; abundance: once; v_gene: TRBV25-1; CDR3nt: TGTGCCAGCAGTGAGGATAGCGGGAGGGCGATTTATGAGCAGTTCTTC; CDR3aa: CASSEDSGRAIYEQFF
j_gene: TRBJ2-6; d_gene: -; abundance: -; v_gene: TRBV28; CDR3nt: TGTGCCAGCAGCTACAACCGGGGAGCTGGGGCCAACGTCCTGACTTTC; CDR3aa: CASSYNRGAGANVLTF
j_gene: TRBJ2-6; d_gene: -; abundance: -; v_gene: TRBV7-9; CDR3nt: TGTGCCTCCGAGGCAAACTCTGGGGCCAACGTCCTGACTTTC; CDR3aa: CASEANSGANVLTF
j_gene: TRBJ2-7; d_gene: TRBD2; abundance: once; v_gene: TRBV5-1; CDR3nt: TGCACCAGCAGCTTGGGGAGGACTAGCCGAACCTACGAGCAGTACTTC; CDR3aa: CTSSLGRTSRTYEQYF
j_gene: TRBJ2-1; d_gene: TRBD2; abundance: -; v_gene: TRBV3-1; CDR3nt: TGTGCCAGCAGCCCGGGACTAGCGGGAAAGAATGAGCAGTTCTTC; CDR3aa: CASSPGLAGKNEQFF
j_gene: TRBJ2-7; d_gene: TRBD1; abundance: few; v_gene: TRBV20-1; CDR3nt: TGCAGTGCCTACGGACAGGTCAATGACGAGCAGTACTTC; CDR3aa: CSAYGQVNDEQYF
j_gene: TRBJ2-3; d_gene: -; abundance: few; v_gene: TRBV9; CDR3nt: TGTGCCAGCAGCGCGACCACTGGGGATACGCAGTATTTT; CDR3aa: CASSATTGDTQYF
j_gene: TRBJ2-7; d_gene: -; abundance: -; v_gene: TRBV21-1; CDR3nt: TGTGCCAGCAGCAAATCACCTGACGAGCAGTACTTC; CDR3aa: CASSKSPDEQYF
j_gene: TRBJ2-1; d_gene: TRBD2; abundance: -; v_gene: TRBV28; CDR3nt: TGTGCCAGCAGTTTATGGAAGGCTAGCGGGAGGAGTGAGCAGTTCTTC; CDR3aa: CASSLWKASGRSEQFF
j_gene: TRBJ2-1; d_gene: -; abundance: many; v_gene: TRBV27; CDR3nt: TGTGCCAGCAGTTTAGGTTCCACCTTGAATGAGCAGTTCTTC; CDR3aa: CASSLGSTLNEQFF
j_gene: TRBJ2-3; d_gene: TRBD1; abundance: few; v_gene: TRBV29-1; CDR3nt: TGCAGCGCTAACAGGGGGATGAAAGATACGCAGTATTTT; CDR3aa: CSANRGMKDTQYF
j_gene: TRBJ2-6; d_gene: TRBD1; abundance: -; v_gene: TRBV7-3; CDR3nt: TGTGCCAGCAGCTTAATGGGACAGGGATTACCCTCTGGGGCCAACGTCCTGACTTTC; CDR3aa: CASSLMGQGLPSGANVLTF
j_gene: TRBJ2-5; d_gene: TRBD2; abundance: few; v_gene: TRBV9; CDR3nt: TGTGCCAGCGGCGTGGCTCTAGCGGGAGGGCAAGAGACCCAGTACTTC; CDR3aa: CASGVALAGGQETQYF
j_gene: TRBJ2-5; d_gene: -; abundance: -; v_gene: TRBV20-1; CDR3nt: TGCAGTGCTCTAGCCCCTCGAATAGCGGCGGGGACCCAGTACTTC; CDR3aa: CSALAPRIAAGTQYF
j_gene: TRBJ2-3; d_gene: -; abundance: -; v_gene: TRBV28; CDR3nt: TGTGTCAGCAGTTTCCAGGGAAGCACAGATACGCAGTATTTT; CDR3aa: CVSSFQGSTDTQYF
j_gene: TRBJ2-5; d_gene: TRBD2; abundance: -; v_gene: TRBV4-2; CDR3nt: TGTGCCAGCAGCCAAAAGGGTAGCGGGAAGAGGGAGACCCAGTACTTC; CDR3aa: CASSQKGSGKRETQYF
j_gene: TRBJ1-2; d_gene: TRBD1; abundance: -; v_gene: TRBV6-2/TRBV6-3; CDR3nt: TGTGCCAGCAGTTACTTCAAGGGGACAGGAAATAACTATGGCTACACCTTC; CDR3aa: CASSYFKGTGNNYGYTF
j_gene: TRBJ1-5; d_gene: TRBD1; abundance: -; v_gene: TRBV10-3; CDR3nt: TGTGCCATCAGTGACCCCGGGACAGGGGGCAGAGGCAATCAGCCCCAGCATTTT; CDR3aa: CAISDPGTGGRGNQPQHF
j_gene: TRBJ1-3; d_gene: -; abundance: -; v_gene: TRBV5-1; CDR3nt: TGCGCCAGCAGCCCCCGGACGGCAAGCTCTGGAAACACCATATATTTT; CDR3aa: CASSPRTASSGNTIYF
j_gene: TRBJ2-1; d_gene: TRBD2; abundance: once; v_gene: TRBV7-2; CDR3nt: TGTGCCAGCAGCGCCGGGACTAGCGAGAATGAGCAGTTCTTC; CDR3aa: CASSAGTSENEQFF
j_gene: TRBJ1-2; d_gene: TRBD1; abundance: -; v_gene: TRBV12-3/TRBV12-4; CDR3nt: TGTGCCAGCAGTTCCACAGGGGGTAACTATGGCTACACCTTC; CDR3aa: CASSSTGGNYGYTF
j_gene: TRBJ1-5; d_gene: -; abundance: few; v_gene: TRBV12-3/TRBV12-4; CDR3nt: TGTGCCAGCAGTTTAACAGGGAGGAATCAGCCCCAGCATTTT; CDR3aa: CASSLTGRNQPQHF
j_gene: TRBJ2-7; d_gene: TRBD1; abundance: -; v_gene: TRBV4-1; CDR3nt: TGCGCCAGCAGCCAAGTGACCGGGACAGGTGACTACGAGCAGTACTTC; CDR3aa: CASSQVTGTGDYEQYF
j_gene: TRBJ2-3; d_gene: TRBD2; abundance: -; v_gene: TRBV6-2/TRBV6-3; CDR3nt: TGTGCCAGCACCCCACTAGCGGGGGGAACAGATACACAGTATTTT; CDR3aa: CASTPLAGGTDTQYF
j_gene: TRBJ2-3; d_gene: TRBD1; abundance: -; v_gene: TRBV4-1; CDR3nt: TGCGCCAGCAGCCGGGGACAGGGCTCAGATACGCAGTATTTT; CDR3aa: CASSRGQGSDTQYF
j_gene: TRBJ2-3; d_gene: TRBD2; abundance: -; v_gene: TRBV10-3; CDR3nt: TGTGCCATCAGTGTGGCGGGAGACACAGATACGCAGTATTTT; CDR3aa: CAISVAGDTDTQYF
j_gene: TRBJ2-3; d_gene: -; abundance: few; v_gene: TRBV6-1; CDR3nt: TGTGCCAGCAGTCCATTCCCTCCGGGACAGGGTAGCGGGAGGATATGGACAGATACGCAGTATTTT; CDR3aa: CASSPFPPGQGSGRIWTDTQYF
j_gene: TRBJ2-7; d_gene: TRBD2; abundance: -; v_gene: TRBV6-2/TRBV6-3; CDR3nt: TGTGCCAGCAGACTCCCGACTAGCGGGAGCTCCTACGAGCAGTACTTC; CDR3aa: CASRLPTSGSSYEQYF
j_gene: TRBJ2-5; d_gene: TRBD2; abundance: once; v_gene: TRBV7-2; CDR3nt: TGTGCCAGCAGCTTAGATCGGACTAGCGGGGCTAAGGAGCAGTACTTC; CDR3aa: CASSLDRTSGAKEQYF
j_gene: TRBJ2-7; d_gene: TRBD2; abundance: -; v_gene: TRBV13; CDR3nt: TGTGCCAGCAGACTAGCGGGAGGGCCCTCCGAGCAGTACTTC; CDR3aa: CASRLAGGPSEQYF
j_gene: TRBJ2-1; d_gene: TRBD1; abundance: -; v_gene: TRBV7-9; CDR3nt: TGTGCCAGCAGCTTCGAATGGACAGGGGGGAATGAGCAGTTCTTC; CDR3aa: CASSFEWTGGNEQFF
j_gene: TRBJ2-3; d_gene: -; abundance: few; v_gene: TRBV9; CDR3nt: TGTGCCAGCAGCGTAACGGGGTTCGCAGATACGCAGTATTTT; CDR3aa: CASSVTGFADTQYF
j_gene: TRBJ2-3; d_gene: -; abundance: few; v_gene: TRBV6-5; CDR3nt: TGTGCCAGCAGTTACGGGCTTAGCACAGATACGCAGTATTTT; CDR3aa: CASSYGLSTDTQYF
j_gene: TRBJ2-1; d_gene: -; abundance: -; v_gene: TRBV10-3; CDR3nt: TGTGCCATCAGTGCCCCCGGTAGTGGGAAAAGCTCCTACAATGAGCAGTTCTTC; CDR3aa: CAISAPGSGKSSYNEQFF